Shown below are 14 T cell receptor beta chains from a single sample sequenced in a study of regulatory T cells in long-lasting Graves disease. Time point defined: persistent/refractory GD, antithyroid drugs over 5 years with positive TRAb. Extracted RNA from PBMCs served as the source of the TCR library. In building TCR beta libraries, iRepertoire HTBI primers were used together with Arm-PCR of CDR3 regions. A single record per CDR3 protein comes from TCRdb applying MiXCR to the multiplex PCR reads. The sample records approximately 500,000 distinct CDR3 sequences, about 22% being singletons. The specimen was peripheral blood mononuclear cells (PBMCs), collected when the disease was refractory, from a patient treated with antithyroid drugs. All receptors come from a female donor with Graves disease.

Ten or more counts support this clonotype. The chain couples TRBV30 to TRBJ1-5; D uncertain. Germline lookup yields CDR1 GTSNPN and CDR2 SVGIG (reference sequence). V shed 5 bases and J shed 1 base, with 6 bases lying between them. The CDR3 extends over 12 amino acids. The CDR3 DNA is TGTGCCTGGGGAGGGAGCAATCAGCCCCAGCATTTT. Translation gives CAWGGSNQPQHF.

In regard to this clonotype: A much larger clonotype is one base distant, so this may be a read error. The chain joins TRBV27 to TRBJ2-2; 12 nucleotides match TRBD2. CDR3 length equals 16 residues. CDR1 and CDR2 (germline): MNHEY, SMNVEV (reference sequence). The DNA for the CDR3 is TGTGTCAGCAGTTTTGGACTAGCGGGACTAACCGGGGAGCTGTTTTTT. Its translation: CVSSFGLAGLTGELFF.

The chain couples TRBV6-2 or TRBV6-3 to TRBJ1-5; the D gene is possibly TRBD1 (6 bases). Trimming shortened V by 0 bases and J by 0 bases, and 18 bases separated the two germline ends. Germline V gene lookup returns CDR1 MNHEY and CDR2 SVGEGT. This CDR3 is built from 19 residues. Here the CDR3 DNA reads TGTGCCAGCAGTTACTCGGCCGGACAGAGCCTTCGTAGCAATCAGCCCCAGCATTTT. It codes for CASSYSAGQSLRSNQPQHF.

The sample holds a few counts of this clonotype. This chain joins TRBV19 and TRBJ1-3, with D perhaps TRBD1 (5 bases). The V end was cut by 4 bases, the J end by 0 bases, with 10 bases between. Germline CDR1 and CDR2: LNHDA and SQIVND (reference sequence). This CDR3 comprises 15 residues. CDR3 sequence: CASSTGRLSGNTIYF. The CDR3 DNA sequence: TGTGCCAGTAGTACGGGACGGCTCTCTGGAAACACCATATATTTT.

V usage is TRBV6-1 and J usage is TRBJ2-6; 10 positions match TRBD1. From germline, CDR1 is MNHNS and CDR2 SASEGT. V lost 6 bases to trimming and J lost 1 base; unmatched junction nucleotides: 6. The CDR3 covers 17 residues. CDR3 sequence reads: CASRDRGRGSGANVLTF. The DNA of the CDR3 is TGTGCCAGCAGAGACAGGGGGCGAGGGTCTGGGGCCAACGTCCTGACTTTC.

This clonotype was counted at least ten times. The chain recombines TRBV28 with TRBJ1-2; D is unclear. This CDR3 is 14 amino acids long. The V gene lost 7 bases and the J gene lost 3 bases, with 15 bases spanning the gap. The germline gives CDR1 MDHEN, CDR2 SYDVKM. CDR3 DNA: TGTGCCAGCAAGGTCCTCGGGAGGGACTATGGCTACACCTTC. Translation gives CASKVLGRDYGYTF.

This clonotype was counted many times. V gene TRBV12-3 or TRBV12-4 combines with J gene TRBJ1-5; TRBD1 agrees at 9 bases. The J segment lost 6 bases and the V segment lost 6 bases, leaving 0 bases of the junction unmatched. The CDR3 contains 12 residues. CDR3 in amino acids: CASRTGGQPQHF. CDR3 DNA sequence: TGTGCCAGCAGGACAGGGGGTCAGCCCCAGCATTTT.

This clonotype was seen ten or more times. The rearrangement uses TRBV12-3 or TRBV12-4 and TRBJ1-5; 8 positions agree with TRBD1. The junction had 6 bases not matched to a gene; V was cut back by 4 bases and J by 7 bases. The CDR3 is 14 residues long. CDR3 amino acids: CASSYGQGDQPQHF. The CDR3 DNA is TGTGCCAGCAGTTACGGACAGGGTGACCAGCCCCAGCATTTT.

This clonotype appeared a few times. The chain employs TRBV6-1 and TRBJ2-2; D is possibly TRBD2 (5 bases). The CDR3 covers 15 residues. Germline lookup yields CDR1 MNHNS and CDR2 SASEGT. Trimming took 7 bases from V and 6 from J, leaving 18 bases between them. The CDR3 region has the DNA TGTGCCAGCAATACGGACTTTAGGCTCGCCGGGGAGCTGTTTTTT. It specifies CASNTDFRLAGELFF.

This clonotype was seen repeatedly, ten times or more. The V call is TRBV28, the J call TRBJ1-2; no clear D gene. Germline V gives CDR1 MDHEN, CDR2 SYDVKM. V gave up 4 bases and J gave up 5 bases, with 5 bases separating them. The CDR3 spans 11 residues. CDR3 DNA: TGTGCCAGCAGTTCACAGTATGGCTACACCTTC. This sequence encodes CASSSQYGYTF.

Ten or more counts support this clonotype. This likely comes from a read error, as the CDR3 has no conserved phenylalanine or tryptophan at its end. V gene TRBV3-1 combines with J gene TRBJ2-7; TRBD1 is a possible D gene (5 bases). Germline V CDR1 and CDR2: LGHDT, YNNKEL (reference sequence). Between the trimmed V and J ends, which lost 6 bases and 3 bases, there was a span of 9 bases. CDR3 length: 12 amino acids. CDR3 in DNA: TGTGCCAGCAGGGCAGACAGCTACGAGCAGTACATC. Encoded protein: CASRADSYEQYI.

This clonotype was seen only a few times. A much larger clone lies a single base off, so this may be a read error. The J gene is TRBJ1-2, the V gene TRBV27; D gene uncertain. The CDR3 has 13 amino acids. Trimming removed 6 bases at V and 5 bases at J, with 13 bases between. Germline V lookup: CDR1 MNHEY, CDR2 SMNVEV (reference sequence). The CDR3 is CASSQAVFYGYTF. The CDR3 DNA reads TGTGCCAGCAGCCAGGCAGTCTTTTATGGCTACACCTTC.

This chain uses TRBV30 with TRBJ1-1; no firm D call. The CDR3 extends over 11 amino acids. V dropped 5 bases and J dropped 11 bases, with 15 bases sitting between them. Germline values: CDR1 GTSNPN, CDR2 SVGIG (reference sequence). This CDR3 is CAWAVLRVAFF. CDR3 DNA sequence: TGTGCCTGGGCGGTGTTGAGGGTGGCTTTCTTT.

Notes on this clonotype: Only one base separates this from a far larger clonotype, so it likely reflects a read error. V gene TRBV6-9 combines with J gene TRBJ1-2, with 9 bases that match TRBD1. This CDR3 has 14 residues. The germline CDR1 and CDR2 sequences are MNHGY and SVAAGI. The CDR3 coding sequence is TGTGCCATCAGTTCGGGACAGGGAACTAAGGGCTACACCTTC. Its translation: CAISSGQGTKGYTF.